This T cell receptor (beta chain) was profiled in a study of cytomegalovirus exposure and HLA in healthy donors. Study-level results: It was only CMV serostatus that was available as immune exposure information. Rare TCR sequences dominated, though some public TCRs recurred in many donors.

Comment on this clone: Its antigen is not identified.

As for the donors, each was a healthy bone marrow donor. The CDR3 spans 15 residues. The germline V gene encodes CDR1 LNHNV and CDR2 YYDKDF (reference sequence). The trim removed 4 bases at V and 1 base at J, leaving 5 bases unmatched. The PCR employed 60 Vbeta primers together with 13 Jbeta primers. Original processing methods: Later analysis identified 80 million to 90 million unique TCR beta chains, 9 million to 12 million shared. The repertoire was sequenced with immunoSEQ multiplex PCR; TCRdb's copy has only in-frame clones and lacks some. V and J calls and clone size are given by that table; D and trimming were obtained from the DNA. The sample records roughly 180,000 clones, 80% to 90% being singletons.

Sequencing used PBMCs. The chain carries TRBV15 and TRBJ1-1; TRBD1 agrees at 8 bases. This TCR was recovered from a woman aged 18-30 years in good health and CMV-seronegative. The CDR3 nucleotides read TGTGCCACCAGCACCAGACAGGGGCGGAACACTGAAGCTTTCTTT. It encodes CATSTRQGRNTEAFF.